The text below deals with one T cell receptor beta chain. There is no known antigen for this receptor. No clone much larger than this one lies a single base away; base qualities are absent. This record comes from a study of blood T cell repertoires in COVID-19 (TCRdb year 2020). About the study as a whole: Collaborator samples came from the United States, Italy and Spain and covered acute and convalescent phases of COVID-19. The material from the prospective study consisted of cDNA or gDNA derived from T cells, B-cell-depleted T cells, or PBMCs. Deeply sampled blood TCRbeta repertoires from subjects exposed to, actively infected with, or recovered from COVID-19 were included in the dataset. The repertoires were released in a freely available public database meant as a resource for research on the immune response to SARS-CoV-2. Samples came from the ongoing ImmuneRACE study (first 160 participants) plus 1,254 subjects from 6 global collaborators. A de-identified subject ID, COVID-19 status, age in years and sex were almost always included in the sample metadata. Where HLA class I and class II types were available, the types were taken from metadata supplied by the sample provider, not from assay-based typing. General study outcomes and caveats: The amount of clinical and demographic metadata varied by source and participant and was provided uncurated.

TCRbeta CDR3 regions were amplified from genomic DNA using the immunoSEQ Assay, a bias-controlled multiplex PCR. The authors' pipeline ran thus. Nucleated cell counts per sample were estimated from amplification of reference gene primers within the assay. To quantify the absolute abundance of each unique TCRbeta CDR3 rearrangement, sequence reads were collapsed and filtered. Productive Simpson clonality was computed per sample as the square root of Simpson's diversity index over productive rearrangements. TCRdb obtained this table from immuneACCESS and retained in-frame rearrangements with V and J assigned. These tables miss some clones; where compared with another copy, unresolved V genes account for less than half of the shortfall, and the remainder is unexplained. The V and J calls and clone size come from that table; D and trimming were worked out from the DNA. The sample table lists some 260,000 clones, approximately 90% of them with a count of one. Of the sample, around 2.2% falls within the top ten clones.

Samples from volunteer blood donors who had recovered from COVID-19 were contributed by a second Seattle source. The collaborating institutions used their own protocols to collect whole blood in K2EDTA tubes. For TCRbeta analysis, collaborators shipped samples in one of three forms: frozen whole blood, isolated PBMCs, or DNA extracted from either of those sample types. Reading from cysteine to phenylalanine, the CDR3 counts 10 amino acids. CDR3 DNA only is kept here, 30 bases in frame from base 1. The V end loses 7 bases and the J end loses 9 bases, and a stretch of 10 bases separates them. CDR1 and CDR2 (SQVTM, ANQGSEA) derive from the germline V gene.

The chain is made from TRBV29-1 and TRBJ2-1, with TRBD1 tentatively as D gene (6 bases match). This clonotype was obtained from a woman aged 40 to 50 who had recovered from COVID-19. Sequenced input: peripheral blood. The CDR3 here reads CSGTAVEQFF. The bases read TGCAGCGGGACAGCGGTTGAGCAGTTCTTC.